These 29 T cell receptor beta chains came from one sample sequenced in a study of ipilimumab plus nivolumab after autologous stem cell transplantation. Here immunoSEQ multiplex PCR was the method, and the copy in TCRdb shows in-frame clones only, minus some. The table lists about 16,000 clones, approximately 71% of them singletons. This specimen was PBMCs, taken in a trial of ipilimumab plus nivolumab as post-transplant consolidation. These receptors were collected from a male donor with diffuse large B-cell lymphoma.

This clone appeared many times. V is TRBV7-3 and J is TRBJ2-1, with 7 bases lining up with TRBD2. CDR1 and CDR2 (germline): SGHTA, FQGTGA. This CDR3 region has 15 residues. V shed 5 bases, J shed 7 bases, and the junction held 11 bases outside the gene matches. The CDR3 nucleotides are TGTGCCAGCAGCCAAGCGGTCCCCGGGAGGAATGAGCAGTTCTTC. Amino acids: CASSQAVPGRNEQFF.

V is TRBV14 and J is TRBJ2-7; the D gene could be TRBD1 or TRBD2 (5 bases each). CDR1 and CDR2 from the germline V gene are SGHDN and FVKESK. The CDR3 contains 14 residues. V gave up 6 bases and J gave up 6 bases, with 18 bases separating them. The CDR3 loop reads CASSVPGRGGEQYF. CDR3 bases: TGTGCCAGCAGTGTACCGGGACGAGGAGGCGAGCAGTACTTC.

The chain recombines TRBV2 with TRBJ2-1; 7 bases are shared with TRBD2. Per the germline V gene, CDR1 is SNHLY and CDR2 is FYNNEI. Unmatched junction bases numbered 14, after V lost 8 bases and J lost 7 bases. This CDR3 has 15 amino acids. This CDR3 reads CASEKGAGSLNEQFF. The DNA of the CDR3 is TGTGCCAGCGAGAAGGGAGCGGGGTCCCTTAATGAGCAGTTCTTC.

The V gene is TRBV5-1, the J gene TRBJ2-7, with 7 bases that match TRBD1. J gave up 5 bases and V 4 bases, and 3 bases lay outside the gene matches. The CDR3 sequence is 12 residues long. Per germline, CDR1 SGHRS and CDR2 YFSETQ. CDR3 DNA sequence: TGCGCCAGCAGCCTAGACAGGGACGAGCAGTACTTC. It translates to CASSLDRDEQYF.

The chain couples TRBV2 to TRBJ1-1, with 7 bases matching TRBD1. Germline V gene lookup returns CDR1 SNHLY and CDR2 FYNNEI. Unmatched junction bases numbered 10, after V lost 10 bases and J lost 5 bases. The CDR3 loop spans 13 amino acids. The CDR3 sequence: CATGGPLGTEAFF. The CDR3 DNA follows: TGTGCCACAGGGGGACCACTGGGGACTGAAGCTTTCTTT.

This clone was seen at least ten times. The rearrangement joins TRBV12-5 to TRBJ1-6; 9 bases are a match to TRBD1. The CDR3 loop spans 16 amino acids. Trimming removed 6 bases from V and 6 bases from J; junction bases left unmatched: 9. Germline loops: CDR1 LGHNT, CDR2 FRNRAP. CDR3 sequence: CASGRVGTGSNSPLHF. The CDR3 DNA reads TGTGCTAGTGGCCGGGTAGGGACAGGGTCTAATTCACCCCTCCACTTT. The full variable domain, rest sourced from reference TRBV12-5 and TRBJ1-6, is DARVTQTPRHKVTEMGQEVTMRCQPILGHNTVFWYRQTMMQGLELLAYFRNRAPLDDSGMPKDRFSAEMPDATLATLKIQPSEPRDSAVYFCASGRVGTGSNSPLHFGNGTRLTVT.

V gene TRBV27 combines with J gene TRBJ2-7, with 8 bases identical to TRBD1. CDR3 length: 12 amino acids. Per germline, CDR1 MNHEY and CDR2 SMNVEV (reference sequence). After removal of 5 bases from V and 9 bases from J, the junction contained 6 bases not matched to a gene. CDR3 loop: CASSRQGTGQYF. As DNA, the CDR3 is TGTGCCAGCAGTAGACAGGGGACCGGGCAGTACTTC.

This chain links TRBV5-4 with TRBJ2-2, with D hard to call. With 4 bases removed from V and 3 bases from J, the gap between germline ends came to 10 bases. The CDR3 contains 14 residues. Germline-derived CDR1 and CDR2 are SGHNT and YYREEE (reference sequence). This CDR3 reads CASSLERHTGELFF. Written as DNA, the CDR3 is TGTGCCAGCAGCCTCGAAAGACACACCGGGGAGCTGTTTTTT.

The chain employs TRBV5-1 and TRBJ1-2; D is unresolved. Trimming left V 2 bases short and J 1 base short, with 9 bases between. The length of the CDR3 is 14 residues. The V gene's germline CDR1 is SGHRS and CDR2 YFSETQ. The CDR3 DNA reads as TGCGCCAGCAGCTTAGCAGGCGTTAACTATGGCTACACCTTC. This encodes CASSLAGVNYGYTF.

The chain is built from TRBV27 and TRBJ1-5; TRBD1 aligns across 9 bases. Germline CDR1 reads MNHEY; CDR2 reads SMNVEV (reference sequence). This CDR3 comprises 16 residues. After removal of 5 bases from V and 5 bases from J, the junction contained 10 bases not matched to a gene. This CDR3 is CASSEGTGGYYQPQHF. The CDR3 DNA follows: TGTGCCAGCAGTGAAGGAACAGGGGGCTACTATCAGCCCCAGCATTTT.

The chain carries TRBV5-5 and TRBJ2-1, with D unclear. The CDR3 is 15 residues long. V was clipped by 2 bases and J by 6 bases, with 15 bases between them. Germline V gives CDR1 SGHKS, CDR2 YYEKEE (reference sequence). The CDR3 sequence is CASSLETDWSNEQFF. For the CDR3, the DNA is TGTGCCAGCAGCTTAGAGACCGACTGGTCCAATGAGCAGTTCTTC.

The chain carries TRBV28 and TRBJ2-5; a weak D match, TRBD2 (6 bases). V was pared by 7 bases and J by 1 base, with 10 bases between. This CDR3 region has 13 residues. In germline, CDR1 is MDHEN, CDR2 SYDVKM. CDR3 sequence (DNA): TGTGCCAGCACCCGGGGGTTCCAAGAGACCCAGTACTTC. Residues: CASTRGFQETQYF. The variable domain in full, with the rest retrieved from reference TRBV28 and TRBJ2-5, is DVKVTQSSRYLVKRTGEKVFLECVQDMDHENMFWYRQDPGLGLRLIYFSYDVKMKEKGDIPEGYSVSREKKERFSLILESASTNQTSMYLCASTRGFQETQYFGPGTRLLVL.

This clone was counted once. The chain has TRBV2 and TRBJ2-3, with 11 bases aligning to TRBD2. The CDR3 totals 15 residues. From germline, CDR1 is SNHLY and CDR2 FYNNEI. V shed 6 bases and J 1 base; nucleotides not matched to a gene: 3. CDR3 region: CASRETSGGTDTQYF. In nucleotides, the CDR3 is TGTGCCAGCAGGGAGACTAGCGGGGGCACAGATACGCAGTATTTT.

The V call is TRBV19, the J call TRBJ1-1; D is possibly TRBD1 (5 bases). CDR3 length: 13 amino acids. The germline V and J ends were trimmed by 3 bases and 5 bases, with 10 bases remaining between them. Germline V gives CDR1 LNHDA, CDR2 SQIVND (reference sequence). In DNA form, the CDR3 reads TGTGCCAGTAGTATTCAGGGAGGGACTGAAGCTTTCTTT. This encodes CASSIQGGTEAFF.

The rearrangement links TRBV7-9 to TRBJ2-1; 11 bases are shared with TRBD2. This CDR3 contains 14 residues. V dropped 6 bases and J dropped 6; count of bases not matched to a gene: 4. Germline CDR1 SEHNR, CDR2 FQNEAQ (reference sequence). CDR3 sequence: CASRPSGGSNEQFF. The CDR3, as DNA: TGTGCCAGCAGACCTAGCGGGGGGTCCAATGAGCAGTTCTTC.

The rearrangement uses TRBV18 and TRBJ2-5; tentatively, D is TRBD2 (6 bases). Trimming removed 3 bases from V and 1 base from J, with 15 bases in between. This CDR3 has 16 amino acids. Germline CDR1 reads KGHSH; CDR2 reads LQKENI. DNA of the CDR3: TGTGCCAGCTCACCGATCGCAGGGACTTTCCAAGAGACCCAGTACTTC. This codes for CASSPIAGTFQETQYF. Full variable domain (outside the CDR3, taken from reference TRBV18 and TRBJ2-5): NAGVMQNPRHLVRRRGQEARLRCSPMKGHSHVYWYRQLPEEGLKFMVYLQKENIIDESGMPKERFSAEFPKEGPSILRIQQVVRGDSAAYFCASSPIAGTFQETQYFGPGTRLLVL.

There are a few counts of this clone. The V call is TRBV6-4, the J call TRBJ2-1; 12 bases are shared with TRBD2. Germline loops: CDR1 MRHNA, CDR2 SNTAGT. Trimming at V came to 0 bases and at J to 6 bases, leaving 0 bases not matched to a gene. This CDR3 spans 15 amino acids. The CDR3 nucleotides read TGTGCCAGCAGTGACTCGACTAGCGGGAGCAATGAGCAGTTCTTC. Protein product: CASSDSTSGSNEQFF.

Turning to this clone: Since the CDR3 does not end with the conserved phenylalanine or tryptophan, this likely comes from a read error. The DNA is left out, because the CDR3 cannot be placed on it with certainty; the CDR3 is given as TCRdb lists it. The genes are TRBV19 and TRBJ1-5. The germline V gene has CDR1 LNHDA and CDR2 SQIVND (reference sequence). The CDR3 spans 11 residues, counting both ends. CDR3 residues: CASSIGPSQRE.

The chain recombines TRBV11-3 with TRBJ2-3; D is unclear. V was cut by 2 bases and J by 2 bases, with 8 bases left in between. Germline assignment: CDR1 SGHNT and CDR2 YENEEA. This CDR3 contains 14 residues. The CDR3 sequence: CASSLLGPTDTQYF. DNA of the CDR3: TGTGCCAGCAGCTTATTAGGCCCCACAGATACGCAGTATTTT.

J is TRBJ2-3 and V is TRBV11-3; the D gene is possibly TRBD1 (6 bases). Germline CDR1 SGHNT, CDR2 YENEEA. The CDR3 consists of 19 residues. V was trimmed by 4 bases and J by 5 bases, leaving 28 bases between them. This CDR3 is CASSSLTGSYVRHKDTQYF. The CDR3 nucleotides are TGTGCCAGCAGCTCCCTTACAGGGTCGTATGTTCGTCATAAAGATACGCAGTATTTT.

The gene calls are TRBV9 and TRBJ2-7; 10 bases align to TRBD2. From germline, CDR1 is SGDLS and CDR2 YYNGEE. Losses at the gene ends were 0 bases for V and 6 bases for J; bases not matched to a gene: 3. The length of the CDR3 is 14 residues. CDR3 sequence: CASSVETSGFEQYF. In DNA form, the CDR3 reads TGTGCCAGCAGCGTAGAGACTAGCGGGTTCGAGCAGTACTTC.

The chain recombines TRBV18 with TRBJ2-3; TRBD1 is a possible D gene (5 bases). The CDR3 runs 13 residues. Trimming took off 5 bases at V and 0 bases at J, with 6 bases between the two ends. Germline V gene sequence: CDR1 KGHSH, CDR2 LQKENI. CDR3 in amino acids: CASSDSSTDTQYF. DNA of the CDR3: TGTGCCAGCTCAGACAGTAGCACAGATACGCAGTATTTT.

The V and J genes are TRBV18 and TRBJ2-3; D possibly corresponds to TRBD1 (5 bases). Germline CDR1 KGHSH, CDR2 LQKENI. Trimming left V 5 bases short and J 0 bases short, with 12 bases between. The CDR3 is 15 amino acids. The CDR3: CASSIGVYSTDTQYF. The CDR3 region has the DNA TGTGCCAGCTCAATAGGGGTGTATAGCACAGATACGCAGTATTTT.

The chain employs TRBV5-5 and TRBJ2-5; the match to TRBD2 covers 10 bases. Trimming took 1 base from V and 5 from J; bases not matched to a gene: 11. The CDR3 runs to 17 residues. Germline V gene sequence: CDR1 SGHKS, CDR2 YYEKEE (reference sequence). The CDR3, as DNA: TGTGCCAGCAGCTTGAGGTCTAGCGGGAGCATAGGGGAGACCCAGTACTTC. Translated, it gives CASSLRSSGSIGETQYF.

This chain connects TRBV6-1 to TRBJ2-3; no definite D call. The V gene's germline CDR1 is MNHNS and CDR2 SASEGT. This CDR3 has 13 residues. V lost 11 bases and J lost 3, with 15 bases in between. CDR3 in amino acids: CAAYGTITDTQYF. The CDR3 DNA reads as TGTGCCGCGTATGGAACCATTACAGATACGCAGTATTTT.

V is TRBV4-1 and J is TRBJ2-7, with D perhaps TRBD1 or TRBD2 (5 bases each). The germline V and J ends were trimmed by 3 bases and 3 bases, with 12 bases remaining between them. The germline V gene has CDR1 MGHRA and CDR2 YSYEKL. The CDR3 is made up of 14 amino acids. CDR3 region: CASSHGTGNYEQYF. The CDR3 region has the DNA TGCGCCAGCAGCCACGGGACGGGTAACTACGAGCAGTACTTC.

J is TRBJ2-7 and V is TRBV10-1; 7 bases are shared with TRBD1. Unmatched junction bases numbered 7, after V lost 2 bases and J lost 3 bases. CDR1 is WNHNN and CDR2 is SYGVQD in the germline V gene (reference sequence). The CDR3 totals 15 residues. CDR3 region: CASSEGGTGVYEQYF. The CDR3 DNA is TGCGCCAGCAGTGAGGGGGGCACAGGGGTCTACGAGCAGTACTTC.

The genes are TRBV11-2 and TRBJ1-1; the D gene is possibly TRBD1 (5 bases). Trimming removed 6 bases at V and 0 bases at J, with 20 bases between. Germline loops: CDR1 SGHAT, CDR2 FQNNGV. This CDR3 spans 17 amino acids. In DNA, the CDR3 is TGTGCCAGCAGACCCACTGCGGGACGTTACATGAACACTGAAGCTTTCTTT. The encoded protein is CASRPTAGRYMNTEAFF.

V usage is TRBV7-2 and J usage is TRBJ1-3; D perhaps matches TRBD1 (5 bases). Germline CDR1 SGHTA, CDR2 FQGNSA. The CDR3 totals 17 residues. Trimming took 5 bases from V and 0 from J, leaving 17 bases between them. The CDR3 region is CASSTIGRGFSGNTIYF. CDR3 DNA: TGTGCCAGCAGCACTATAGGGAGGGGCTTCTCTGGAAACACCATATATTTT. Filled out from reference TRBV7-2 and TRBJ1-3, the complete variable domain reads GAGVSQSPSNKVTEKGKDVELRCDPISGHTALYWYRQSLGQGLEFLIYFQGNSAPDKSGLPSDRFSAERTGGSVSTLTIQRTQQEDSAVYLCASSTIGRGFSGNTIYFGEGSWLTVV.